Below, 2 T cell receptor beta chains from the same sample are listed, as sequenced in a study of T cells of healthy individuals. TCRdb fed the 5' RACE reads into MiXCR, producing one record per CDR3 protein. This sample has about 60,000 distinct CDR3 sequences, with 15% to 20% found just once. These receptors all come from a human donor in good health.

The V call is TRBV4-1, the J call TRBJ1-5; D uncertain. Germline V gives CDR1 MGHRA, CDR2 YSYEKL. V dropped 0 bases and J dropped 3 bases, with 9 bases sitting between them. This CDR3 comprises 15 residues. The CDR3 region is CASSQDIQINQPQHF. In DNA form, the CDR3 reads TGCGCCAGCAGCCAAGATATACAAATCAATCAGCCCCAGCATTTT.

This clonotype was observed at least ten times. This chain links TRBV13 with TRBJ2-1, with 12 nucleotides matching TRBD2. Germline loops: CDR1 PRHDT, CDR2 FYEKMQ (reference sequence). The V gene end was trimmed by 4 bases and the J gene end by 2 bases; junction bases not matched to a gene: 6. This CDR3 region has 17 residues. This CDR3 is CASSYSLAGGTYNEQFF. In DNA form, the CDR3 reads TGTGCCAGCAGCTACTCCCTAGCGGGAGGGACCTACAATGAGCAGTTCTTC. The full variable domain, rest sourced from reference TRBV13 and TRBJ2-1, is AAGVIQSPRHLIKEKRETATLKCYPIPRHDTVYWYQQGPGQDPQFLISFYEKMQSDKGSIPDRFSAQQFSDYHSELNMSSLELGDSALYFCASSYSLAGGTYNEQFFGPGTRLTVL.